This T cell receptor beta chain was observed in a study of long-term antiretroviral therapy in people with HIV. This CDR3 comprises 10 residues. Study outcomes and limitations: Regardless of time point, clones expanded before ART dominated the repertoire.

Assay version v3.0 of immunoSEQ was used, and it was run at survey level. In sequencing, about 40,000-55,000 T-cell genomes per sample were targeted. Clones were sequenced by immunoSEQ multiplex PCR, and TCRdb holds only the in-frame ones, with some missing. Among some 40,000 clones, roughly 93% were seen once, and the ten largest hold around 2.1%. For this clone: Its antigen is currently unknown.

The TCR originated in a man aged 30 to 45 with HIV. Specimen: unsorted PBMCs, collected roughly 9.4 years after starting antiretroviral therapy. This chain joins TRBV21-1 and TRBJ2-4; the table assigns TRBD1, which was not confirmed against the DNA. TRBV21-1 is reported as a pseudogene. The CDR3 sequence: CASRRQGRNF. The CDR3 DNA follows: TGTGCCAGCAGACGACAGGGTAGGAACTTC.